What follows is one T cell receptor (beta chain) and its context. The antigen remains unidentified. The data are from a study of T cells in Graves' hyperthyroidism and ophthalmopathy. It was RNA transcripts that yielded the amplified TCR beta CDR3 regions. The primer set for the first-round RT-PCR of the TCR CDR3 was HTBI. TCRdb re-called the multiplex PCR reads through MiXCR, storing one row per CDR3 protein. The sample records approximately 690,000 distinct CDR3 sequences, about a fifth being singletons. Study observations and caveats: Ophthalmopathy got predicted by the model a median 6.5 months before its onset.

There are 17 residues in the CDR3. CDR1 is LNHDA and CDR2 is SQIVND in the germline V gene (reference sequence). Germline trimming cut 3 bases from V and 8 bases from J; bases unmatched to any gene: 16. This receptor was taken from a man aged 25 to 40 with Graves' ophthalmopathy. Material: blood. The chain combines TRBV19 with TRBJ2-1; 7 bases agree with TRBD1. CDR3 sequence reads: CASSIRYRQGGSHEQFF. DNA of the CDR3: TGTGCCAGTAGTATTAGGTATCGACAGGGTGGATCACATGAGCAGTTCTTC.